These 2 T cell receptor beta chains share one sample of origin, sequenced in a study of blood T cells in healthy people across ages. The second PCR ran about 6 to 12 cycles with a sample-barcoded 5' primer and J-beta primers. One entry per CDR3 protein results from TCRdb running MiXCR on the 5' RACE reads. Among about 1.4 million distinct CDR3 sequences listed, 45% to 70% were seen once. Sequencing was performed on blood. These TCRs come from a man aged 18 to 30 in good health.

This clonotype was seen more than once but under ten times. This rearrangement joins TRBV4-1 to TRBJ2-4; 7 bases agree with TRBD1. This CDR3 spans 16 amino acids. The germline V gene encodes CDR1 MGHRA and CDR2 YSYEKL. The ends lost 1 base at V and 3 bases at J; junction bases unmatched: 6. CDR3 sequence reads: CASSQVGQAIKNIQYF. CDR3 in DNA: TGCGCCAGCAGCCAAGTTGGACAGGCCATCAAAAACATTCAGTACTTC.

The chain combines TRBV4-1 with TRBJ1-4; weak D call: TRBD1 (5 bases). Germline V gene lookup returns CDR1 MGHRA and CDR2 YSYEKL. V lost 0 bases to trimming and J lost 4 bases, with 9 bases between them. CDR3 length equals 15 residues. The CDR3, as DNA: TGCGCCAGCAGCCAAGATGGGACGGATAATGAAAAACTGTTTTTT. Translating gives CASSQDGTDNEKLFF.